This T cell receptor beta chain was profiled in a study of blood T cell repertoires in COVID-19. Libraries were prepared by immunoSEQ multiplex PCR; TCRdb keeps only in-frame clonotypes and omits some of them. This table holds roughly 240,000 clones, more than 70% found once. From germline, CDR1 is SGHVS and CDR2 FNYEAQ. The CDR3 is 16 amino acids. V shed 5 bases and J shed 5 bases, with 21 bases lying between them. The TCR sequence derives from a woman over 75 with COVID-19, enrolled during active disease. The source material was peripheral blood. The chain recombines TRBV7-6 with TRBJ2-5; D is perhaps TRBD1 (6 bases). The CDR3 here is CASSRSFGGNTETQYF. The CDR3 coding sequence is TGTGCCAGCAGCCGGTCGTTTGGGGGCAACACCGAGACCCAGTACTTC.